These 23 T cell receptor beta chains were sequenced from one sample in a study of blood T cell repertoires in COVID-19. Assay used: immunoSEQ multiplex PCR; TCRdb lists only in-frame clones, some missing. The data show about 150,000 clones, roughly 84% seen once. The specimen sequenced was peripheral blood. The receptors come from a woman of 80 years or more with active or convalescent COVID-19.

The chain combines TRBV7-3 with TRBJ2-1; D perhaps matches TRBD2 (6 bases). From germline, CDR1 is SGHTA and CDR2 FQGTGA. The CDR3 totals 14 residues. Deletions cut 5 bases from V and 8 bases from J, with 16 bases between. CDR3 nucleotide sequence: TGTGCCAGCAGCCCCGGAGGGTTTCGCTATGAGCAGTTCTTC. Translation: CASSPGGFRYEQFF. The full variable domain, completed using reference TRBV7-3 and TRBJ2-1, is GAGVSQTPSNKVTEKGKYVELRCDPISGHTALYWYRQSLGQGPEFLIYFQGTGAADDSGLPNDRFFAVRPEGSVSTLKIQRTERGDSAVYLCASSPGGFRYEQFFGPGTRLTVL.

The chain links TRBV6-5 to TRBJ1-2; a possible D gene is TRBD1 (6 bases). Germline-derived CDR1 and CDR2 are MNHEY and SVGAGI. Trimming removed 7 bases at V and 8 bases at J, with 20 bases between. The CDR3 has 14 amino acids. CDR3 sequence reads: CASTPGAGARGYTF. The DNA of the CDR3 is TGTGCCAGCACCCCCGGGGCAGGGGCTAGGGGCTACACCTTC.

CDR3 residues: CASSHTAGLAGHQETQYF. The CDR3, as DNA: TGTGCCAGCAGTCATACGGCGGGACTAGCGGGTCACCAAGAGACCCAGTACTTC. The chain uses TRBV7-9 and TRBJ2-5, with 12 bases that match TRBD2. Losses at the gene ends were 6 bases for V and 0 bases for J; bases not matched to a gene: 11. Germline V CDR1 and CDR2: SEHNR, FQNEAQ (reference sequence). This CDR3 spans 18 amino acids. The whole variable domain, filled in from reference TRBV7-9 and TRBJ2-5, reads DTGVSQNPRHKITKRGQNVTFRCDPISEHNRLYWYRQTLGQGPEFLTYFQNEAQLEKSRLLSDRFSAERPKGSFSTLEIQRTEQGDSAMYLCASSHTAGLAGHQETQYFGPGTRLLVL.

V usage is TRBV7-9 and J usage is TRBJ1-2; tentatively, D is TRBD1 (5 bases). Germline values: CDR1 SEHNR, CDR2 FQNEAQ (reference sequence). V lost 0 bases and J 9 bases, leaving 14 bases between the germline ends. The CDR3 is 14 residues long. CDR3 region: CASSLAGPRYSYTF. The CDR3 DNA follows: TGTGCCAGCAGCTTAGCGGGGCCGCGTTACAGCTACACCTTC.

V is TRBV19 and J is TRBJ2-1, with 10 bases that match TRBD2. Germline trimming cut 7 bases from V and 0 bases from J; bases unmatched to any gene: 12. CDR1 is LNHDA, CDR2 SQIVND, per germline (reference sequence). The CDR3 has 18 amino acids. CDR3 sequence reads: CASTPRVLAGPSYNEQFF. As DNA, the CDR3 is TGTGCCAGTACCCCCAGGGTACTAGCGGGACCCTCCTACAATGAGCAGTTCTTC.

V is TRBV25-1 and J is TRBJ1-4; D gene ambiguous. Trimming shortened V by 5 bases and J by 14 bases, and 21 bases separated the two germline ends. The CDR3 has 14 amino acids. Germline assignment: CDR1 MGHDK and CDR2 SYGVNS. For the CDR3, the DNA is TGTGCCAGCAGTTCCCCCGGACTTTCCCCGAAGCTGTTTTTT. The encoded protein is CASSSPGLSPKLFF.

This chain joins TRBV6-2 or TRBV6-3 and TRBJ1-2; 7 bases map to TRBD1. The CDR3 contains 14 residues. The germline V gene encodes CDR1 MNHEY and CDR2 SVGEGT. Trimming at V came to 0 bases and at J to 6 bases, leaving 4 bases not matched to a gene. The CDR3 is CASSYSGRGDGYTF. The CDR3 DNA reads TGTGCCAGCAGTTACTCCGGCAGGGGGGATGGCTACACCTTC.

The rearrangement links TRBV19 to TRBJ2-7; TRBD2 is a possible D gene (6 bases). The CDR3 spans 13 residues. Germline V gene sequence: CDR1 LNHDA, CDR2 SQIVND (reference sequence). The V gene lost 4 bases and the J gene lost 5 bases, with 12 bases spanning the gap. The DNA of the CDR3 is TGTGCCAGTAGTAAGGTGGGCGGGGACGAGCAGTACTTC. Its translation is CASSKVGGDEQYF.

This clone was counted at least ten times. The chain combines TRBV2 with TRBJ1-1; 8 positions match TRBD1. The V and J ends lost 6 bases and 12 bases, in that order; junction bases with no gene match: 6. Germline lookup yields CDR1 SNHLY and CDR2 FYNNEI. The CDR3 covers 11 residues. CDR3 nucleotide sequence: TGTGCCAGCAGCTGGACAGGGAGGCCTTTCTTT. Protein product: CASSWTGRPFF.

This clone was counted a few times. Other DNA sequences in this sample translate to the same CDR3. The chain employs TRBV5-1 and TRBJ2-1; D is possibly TRBD2 (6 bases). Trimming shortened V by 4 bases and J by 0 bases, and 11 bases separated the two germline ends. The germline CDR1 and CDR2 sequences are SGHRS and YFSETQ. The CDR3 has 15 amino acids. CDR3 coding DNA: TGCGCCAGCAGCCTCGGAGGGAGCTCCTACAATGAGCAGTTCTTC. It specifies CASSLGGSSYNEQFF.

The chain uses TRBV3-1 (or the pseudogene TRBV3-2) and TRBJ2-3; the D gene is possibly TRBD1 (5 bases). The germline V gene encodes CDR1 LGHDT and CDR2 YNNKEL (reference sequence). The CDR3 loop spans 13 amino acids. V was trimmed by 8 bases and J by 7 bases, leaving 16 bases between them. CDR3 sequence (DNA): TGTGCCAGCGCGGCAGGGTATAGAAATACGCAGTATTTT. Amino acid sequence: CASAAGYRNTQYF.

This rearrangement joins TRBV6-1 to TRBJ1-5, with D tentatively TRBD1 (6 bases). Germline lookup yields CDR1 MNHNS and CDR2 SASEGT. V lost 3 bases to trimming and J lost 1 base, with 13 bases between them. The CDR3 spans 16 residues. The CDR3 DNA sequence: TGTGCCAGCAGTGAGAGGGGGGGAAAAAGCAATCAGCCCCAGCATTTT. Translating gives CASSERGGKSNQPQHF.

V and J are TRBV7-3 and TRBJ2-5, with D tentatively TRBD1 (6 bases). Germline V gene sequence: CDR1 SGHTA, CDR2 FQGTGA. V was trimmed by 1 base and J by 1 base, leaving 10 bases between them. The CDR3 sequence is 15 residues long. The chain's CDR3 is CASSLIPGAQETQYF. The CDR3 DNA sequence: TGTGCCAGCAGCTTAATTCCAGGGGCCCAAGAGACCCAGTACTTC.

The chain recombines TRBV15 with TRBJ2-4, with D tentatively TRBD2 (6 bases). The CDR3 extends over 13 amino acids. Deletions cut 7 bases from V and 9 bases from J, with 16 bases between. The germline V gene has CDR1 LNHNV and CDR2 YYDKDF (reference sequence). The CDR3 coding sequence is TGTGCCACCACCGAGTGGGGGGATGGCATTCAGTACTTC. As protein: CATTEWGDGIQYF.

V gene TRBV7-9 combines with J gene TRBJ2-1; 10 nucleotides agree with TRBD1. The CDR3 contains 16 residues. The germline V gene encodes CDR1 SEHNR and CDR2 FQNEAQ (reference sequence). V lost 5 bases, J lost 9 bases, and 13 bases stayed unmatched. Written as DNA, the CDR3 is TGTGCCAGCAGCCTCGGGACAGGGGACCCGGCCGCTGAGCAGTTCTTC. This codes for CASSLGTGDPAAEQFF.

This sequence joins TRBV11-2 and TRBJ1-3; D is unclear. Germline V gives CDR1 SGHAT, CDR2 FQNNGV. The CDR3 contains 16 residues. The V gene lost 4 bases and the J gene lost 0 bases, with 13 bases spanning the gap. The CDR3 sequence is CASSSQVGLSGNTIYF. The CDR3 DNA follows: TGTGCCAGCAGCTCCCAGGTTGGCCTCTCTGGAAACACCATATATTTT.

V is TRBV6-1 and J is TRBJ1-1; unclear D gene. Germline values: CDR1 MNHNS, CDR2 SASEGT. The CDR3 length is 12 residues. V was cut by 0 bases and J by 10 bases, with 9 bases left in between. CDR3: CASSEASSGAFF. The CDR3 DNA sequence: TGTGCCAGCAGTGAAGCAAGCTCGGGAGCTTTCTTT.

V usage is TRBV10-3 and J usage is TRBJ1-3; 10 bases agree with TRBD1. The CDR3 consists of 16 residues. Germline V lookup: CDR1 ENHRY, CDR2 SYGVKD. The V segment lost 5 bases and the J segment 0 bases; nucleotides outside the gene matches: 4. The CDR3 region has the DNA TGTGCCATCAGTTCCGGGACAGGGGCCTCTGGAAACACCATATATTTT. It encodes CAISSGTGASGNTIYF.

The rearrangement links TRBV10-2 to TRBJ2-3, with 8 nucleotides matching TRBD1. V was pared by 6 bases and J by 4 bases, with 6 bases of the junction left unmatched. The germline gives CDR1 WSHSY, CDR2 SAAADI. This CDR3 spans 14 amino acids. The CDR3 DNA reads TGCGCCAGCAGCTTGGACAGGGCCGCAGATACGCAGTATTTT. Translated: CASSLDRAADTQYF.

The chain joins TRBV30 to TRBJ1-4, with D possibly being TRBD1 (6 bases). The V end lost 3 bases, the J end lost 8 bases, and 19 bases lay between the germline ends. This CDR3 spans 15 amino acids. CDR1 and CDR2 (germline): GTSNPN, SVGIG (reference sequence). CDR3 amino acids: CAWSFGTGKGEKLFF. Written as DNA, the CDR3 is TGTGCCTGGAGCTTCGGAACAGGGAAGGGCGAAAAACTGTTTTTT.

The chain links TRBV5-6 to TRBJ1-2; 8 bases match TRBD1. J was trimmed by 1 base and V by 3 bases; bases with no gene match: 11. The CDR3 has 17 residues. CDR1 SGHDT and CDR2 YYEEEE come from the germline V gene. This CDR3 reads CASSWRAGGEFNYGYTF. The CDR3 DNA follows: TGTGCCAGCAGCTGGAGGGCAGGGGGCGAGTTTAACTATGGCTACACCTTC. Based on the CDR3 plus reference TRBV5-6 and TRBJ1-2, the full variable domain is DAGVTQSPTHLIKTRGQQVTLRCSPKSGHDTVSWYQQALGQGPQFIFQYYEEEERQRGNFPDRFSGHQFPNYSSELNVNALLLGDSALYLCASSWRAGGEFNYGYTFGSGTRLTVV.

The chain recombines TRBV28 with TRBJ1-4, with 7 bases matching TRBD1. V lost 3 bases and J lost 4; bases outside the gene matches: 2. The CDR3 runs to 14 residues. CDR1 is MDHEN and CDR2 is SYDVKM in the germline V gene. The CDR3 protein is CASSLGQFNEKLFF. For the CDR3, the DNA is TGTGCCAGCAGTTTGGGACAGTTTAATGAAAAACTGTTTTTT. Drawing the rest from reference TRBV28 and TRBJ1-4, the complete variable domain is DVKVTQSSRYLVKRTGEKVFLECVQDMDHENMFWYRQDPGLGLRLIYFSYDVKMKEKGDIPEGYSVSREKKERFSLILESASTNQTSMYLCASSLGQFNEKLFFGSGTQLSVL.

The chain links TRBV30 to TRBJ1-4, with D tentatively TRBD1 (5 bases). Germline V CDR1 and CDR2: GTSNPN, SVGIG (reference sequence). The CDR3 sequence is 13 residues long. V lost 5 bases to trimming and J lost 5 bases, with 12 bases between them. The CDR3 DNA reads as TGTGCCTGGGACACTGCAGGGAATGAAAAACTGTTTTTT. It is translated as CAWDTAGNEKLFF.